Detailed here is one TCR beta chain. Its antigen remains undetermined. No base-level quality is on record; no much larger clone is a single base apart. Receptor amplification or capture employed PCR. Sequencing used an Illumina iSeq 100. The source study handled its data this way. Non-productive sequences were filtered out, and CDR3s that did not start with C, did not end with F or W, or were shorter than 7 amino acids were discarded. Levenshtein distances (stringdist) and unrooted phylogenetic trees (ape) in R version 3.6.1 were used to assess CDR3 homology. TCRdb's own reprocessing of the public reads used fastp at Q25 and MiXCR and kept productive beta chains. Rows are unified per CDR3 protein, each entry keeping the most common DNA and genes. The V and J calls were not made by the authors but by TCRdb's processing. In this sample the table shows around 20,000 distinct CDR3 sequences, around 63% of which occur a single time. Of the sample, 0.9% to 1.2% is held by the ten largest clones.

The sample comes from a study of vaccination and CD4 T cells after COVID-19 (dated by TCRdb to between 2022 and 2023). A note on the overall study: Convalescent patients had a positive SARS-CoV-2 result on nasal swab PCR, and of these patients, several had mild disease and one had severe disease. Post-COVID blood samples from convalescent patients were collected a median of approximately 100 days after diagnosis, with a range of 35 to 161 days. Post-vaccine blood samples were taken a median of approximately 70 days after the second vaccine dose, with a range of roughly 14 to 241 days. The convalescent cohort included six males and four females, with two Hispanic individuals, seven Caucasians, two Asians and one multiracial person. In nine to eleven COVID-19 convalescent patients and a few infection-naive healthy vaccine recipients, researchers compared the spike-specific CD4+ TCR repertoire from before mRNA vaccination with the repertoire from after. Two doses of either the Pfizer-BioNTech BNT162b2 vaccine (n=8) or the Moderna mRNA-1273 vaccine (n=2) were administered to participants.

The CDR3 runs 15 residues from the cysteine to the phenylalanine. CDR3 DNA is the only sequence kept; it has 45 bases, read in frame from the first base. V was cut back by 6 bases and J by 3 bases, leaving a gap of 19 bases between them. CDR1 and CDR2 were assigned from the germline V gene as SQVTM and ANQGSEA. The convalescent patients' positive SARS-CoV-2 PCR tests were from March to December 2020, which was before the Alpha, Beta and Delta variants emerged in the United States. Ficoll-Paque Plus gradient centrifugation was used to isolate PBMCs from whole blood, and the isolated PBMCs were then either used fresh or cryopreserved at -140C. The paper's findings and limits, for the study overall: In convalescent patients, a median around 90% of post-vaccine SARS-CoV-2-reactive clones were detected only after vaccination, and vaccine-specific priming was suggested by this finding. In convalescent patients, nearly all vaccine-specific clones (304 of 307) were found to be mono-reactive for SARS-CoV-2 spike rather than cross-reactive with common cold coronaviruses. Relatively few convalescent patients were included in the study, and early timepoints after natural infection were not analyzed. The median count of SARS-CoV-2-reactive clonotypes went up from 21 after infection to around 38 after vaccination, although the change was not significant.

The TCR originated in a human donor who had recovered from COVID-19. Sequences were derived from CD4+ T cells from blood, sampled after SARS-CoV-2 vaccination. The chain joins TRBV29-1 to TRBJ2-3; no confident D gene assignment can be made. The CDR3 has the sequence CSVLRHSQSTDTQYF. The DNA reads TGCAGCGTCCTTCGTCACAGTCAGTCAACAGATACGCAGTATTTT.